One sample yielded the 19 T cell receptor beta chains listed below, sequenced in a study of CD8 T cells in Susac syndrome. RNA totalling roughly 0.5 to 1 ug underwent reverse transcription with random hexamers. MiXCR, applied by TCRdb to the immunoSEQ multiplex PCR reads, yields one record per CDR3 protein. Of some 400,000 distinct CDR3 sequences in the sample, roughly 85% were seen once. Sequencing was performed on CD8+ T cells from PBMCs. Every receptor here comes from a human donor with multiple sclerosis.

V gene TRBV27 combines with J gene TRBJ2-3; unclear D gene. Trimming removed 1 base at V and 4 bases at J, with 6 bases between. Germline V CDR1 and CDR2: MNHEY, SMNVEV (reference sequence). The CDR3 covers 13 residues. The CDR3 bases are TGTGCCAGCAGTTTATTCCACCCAGATACGCAGTATTTT. It codes for CASSLFHPDTQYF.

The chain joins TRBV30 to TRBJ2-7, with 9 bases matching TRBD1. J lost 7 bases, V lost 3 bases, and 10 bases had no gene match. Per germline, CDR1 GTSNPN and CDR2 SVGIG (reference sequence). The CDR3 consists of 14 residues. This CDR3 reads CAWRWTGAAAEQYF. The CDR3 region has the DNA TGTGCCTGGAGGTGGACAGGGGCTGCCGCGGAGCAGTACTTC.

This clonotype was found a few times. The chain combines TRBV3-1 with TRBJ1-1; D may be TRBD1 (5 bases). Germline values: CDR1 LGHDT, CDR2 YNNKEL (reference sequence). V was cut by 1 base and J by 1 base, with 10 bases left in between. The CDR3 runs to 15 residues. The CDR3 nucleotides read TGTGCCAGCAGCCAAGGGCAGGGCGCGAACACTGAAGCTTTCTTT. It codes for CASSQGQGANTEAFF.

This rearrangement joins TRBV5-4 to TRBJ1-1; D is unclear. The CDR3 is 13 residues long. The germline CDR1 and CDR2 sequences are SGHNT and YYREEE (reference sequence). V lost 4 bases, J lost 8 bases, and 15 bases lay in between. CDR3 loop: CASSPEGFGEAFF. The CDR3 DNA reads as TGTGCCAGCAGCCCCGAAGGGTTCGGGGAAGCTTTCTTT.

J is TRBJ2-7 and V is TRBV6-1, with a weak D call TRBD1 (6 bases). Germline loops: CDR1 MNHNS, CDR2 SASEGT. V shed 5 bases and J shed 3 bases, with 14 bases lying between them. This CDR3 contains 14 residues. For the CDR3, the DNA is TGTGCCAGCAGTCCGGGACAAGACTTCTACGAGCAGTACTTC. Translated, it gives CASSPGQDFYEQYF.

The rearrangement links TRBV11-2 to TRBJ2-7; 7 nucleotides agree with TRBD1. Germline loops: CDR1 SGHAT, CDR2 FQNNGV. The CDR3 sequence is 15 residues long. Germline trimming cut 4 bases from V and 0 bases from J; bases unmatched to any gene: 6. CDR3 nucleotide sequence: TGTGCCAGCAGCTCCGACAGGGCTGGCTCCTACGAGCAGTACTTC. This translates into CASSSDRAGSYEQYF.

The chain has TRBV5-5 and TRBJ2-3; D is undetermined. The germline gives CDR1 SGHKS, CDR2 YYEKEE (reference sequence). The V gene lost 0 bases and the J gene lost 0 bases, with 8 bases spanning the gap. The CDR3 is made up of 15 amino acids. The CDR3 is CASSLEPLSTDTQYF. CDR3 nucleotide sequence: TGTGCCAGCAGCTTGGAACCGCTTAGCACAGATACGCAGTATTTT.

The chain couples TRBV14 to TRBJ2-1; D is possibly TRBD2 (6 bases). V lost 3 bases and J 3 bases, leaving 6 bases between the germline ends. This CDR3 has 13 residues. Germline CDR1 and CDR2: SGHDN and FVKESK. CDR3 in DNA: TGTGCCAGCAGCCACGGGGGCTACAATGAGCAGTTCTTC. As protein: CASSHGGYNEQFF.

The rearrangement uses TRBV20-1 and TRBJ1-2; D call uncertain. The germline V gene has CDR1 DFQATT and CDR2 SNEGSKA (reference sequence). The V end lost 0 bases, the J end lost 4 bases, and 15 bases lay between the germline ends. CDR3 length equals 15 residues. The CDR3 DNA follows: TGCAGTGCTAGAGACCTCGACGGACCGATCTATGGCTACACCTTC. As protein: CSARDLDGPIYGYTF.

This clonotype came up once. This rearrangement joins TRBV14 to TRBJ2-7; no reliable D call. The germline V gene has CDR1 SGHDN and CDR2 FVKESK. The CDR3 extends over 15 amino acids. V lost 5 bases and J 0 bases, leaving 14 bases between the germline ends. CDR3 sequence (DNA): TGTGCCAGCAGCAACAAGGTAGGGTCCTCCTACGAGCAGTACTTC. It encodes CASSNKVGSSYEQYF.

The chain is built from TRBV3-1 and TRBJ2-7, with D uncertain. The V and J ends lost 1 base and 5 bases respectively, with 15 bases between them. Germline V gives CDR1 LGHDT, CDR2 YNNKEL (reference sequence). There are 15 residues in the CDR3. The DNA for the CDR3 is TGTGCCAGCAGCCAAGGGTCTGTGGGCCTCGACGAGCAGTACTTC. It translates to CASSQGSVGLDEQYF.

The V and J genes are TRBV7-4 and TRBJ1-1; D is unresolved. This CDR3 comprises 19 residues. The germline V and J ends were trimmed by 2 bases and 4 bases, with 26 bases remaining between them. Germline CDR1 reads SGHVT; CDR2 reads SQSDAQ. CDR3 amino acids: CASSLPPGPLRTAGTEAFF. The CDR3 DNA reads as TGTGCCAGCAGCTTACCCCCCGGACCCCTCAGGACGGCGGGCACTGAAGCTTTCTTT.

The chain links TRBV21-1 to TRBJ1-6; the table's D call, TRBD1, was not checked against the DNA. TRBV21-1 is designated a pseudogene. The CDR3 loop spans 13 amino acids. Here the CDR3 reads CASKDRARSPLHF. As DNA, the CDR3 is TGTGCCAGCAAGGACAGGGCTAGATCACCCCTCCACTTT.

The chain uses TRBV5-5 and TRBJ2-2; 14 nucleotides line up with TRBD2. CDR1 SGHKS and CDR2 YYEKEE come from the germline V gene (reference sequence). With V trimmed by 4 bases and J by 1 base, 3 bases remained unmatched. The CDR3 covers 17 residues. The CDR3 coding sequence is TGTGCCAGCAGCCCTGGGACTAGCGGGAGGAACACCGGGGAGCTGTTTTTT. Translation gives CASSPGTSGRNTGELFF.

This chain uses TRBV6-1 with TRBJ1-2; no reliable D call. Trimming pared 5 bases from V and 5 bases from J, leaving 15 bases between. CDR3 length: 14 amino acids. CDR1 and CDR2 (germline): MNHNS, SASEGT. CDR3 sequence: CASSPTREGYGYTF. Written as DNA, the CDR3 is TGTGCCAGCAGTCCCACCCGGGAGGGATATGGCTACACCTTC.

The rearrangement uses TRBV13 and TRBJ2-4, with D possibly matching TRBD2 (5 bases). The CDR3 consists of 16 residues. Germline V CDR1 and CDR2: PRHDT, FYEKMQ (reference sequence). V gave up 4 bases and J gave up 0 bases, with 13 bases separating them. This CDR3 is CASSSELGLAKNIQYF. CDR3 coding DNA: TGTGCCAGCAGCTCCGAACTTGGACTAGCCAAAAACATTCAGTACTTC.

V is TRBV27 and J is TRBJ1-2, with a tentative D call TRBD1 (5 bases). The length of the CDR3 is 14 residues. CDR1 is MNHEY and CDR2 is SMNVEV in the germline V gene (reference sequence). V was trimmed by 3 bases and J by 4 bases, leaving 12 bases between them. CDR3 coding DNA: TGTGCCAGCAGTTTTGGGGTAGGGGTCTATGGCTACACCTTC. This sequence encodes CASSFGVGVYGYTF.

J is TRBJ2-5 and V is TRBV10-2; D not resolved. The length of the CDR3 is 12 residues. Germline CDR1 reads WSHSY; CDR2 reads SAAADI. Between the trimmed V and J ends, which lost 2 bases and 5 bases, there was a span of 6 bases. CDR3 residues: CASSEVFETQYF. The DNA for the CDR3 is TGCGCCAGCAGTGAGGTCTTCGAGACCCAGTACTTC.

This sequence joins TRBV20-1 and TRBJ2-2; TRBD2 is a possible D gene (5 bases). Germline V lookup: CDR1 DFQATT, CDR2 SNEGSKA (reference sequence). CDR3 length: 16 residues. Trimming removed 0 bases at V and 6 bases at J, with 17 bases between. CDR3: CSARDPQEFGAGELFF. Written as DNA, the CDR3 is TGCAGTGCTAGAGATCCTCAGGAATTCGGGGCCGGGGAGCTGTTTTTT.